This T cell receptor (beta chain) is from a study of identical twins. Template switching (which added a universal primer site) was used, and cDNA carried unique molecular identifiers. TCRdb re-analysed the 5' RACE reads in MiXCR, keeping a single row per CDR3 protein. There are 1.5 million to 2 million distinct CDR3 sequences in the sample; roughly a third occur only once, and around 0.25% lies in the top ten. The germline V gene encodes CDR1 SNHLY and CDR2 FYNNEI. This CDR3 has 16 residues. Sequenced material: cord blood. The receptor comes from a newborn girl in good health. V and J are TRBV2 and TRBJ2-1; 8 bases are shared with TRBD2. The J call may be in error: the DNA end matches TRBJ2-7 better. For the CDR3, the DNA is TGTGCCAGCATACTAGCGGAGTCTAGCTCCTACAATGAGCAGTACTTC. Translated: CASILAESSSYNEQYF.